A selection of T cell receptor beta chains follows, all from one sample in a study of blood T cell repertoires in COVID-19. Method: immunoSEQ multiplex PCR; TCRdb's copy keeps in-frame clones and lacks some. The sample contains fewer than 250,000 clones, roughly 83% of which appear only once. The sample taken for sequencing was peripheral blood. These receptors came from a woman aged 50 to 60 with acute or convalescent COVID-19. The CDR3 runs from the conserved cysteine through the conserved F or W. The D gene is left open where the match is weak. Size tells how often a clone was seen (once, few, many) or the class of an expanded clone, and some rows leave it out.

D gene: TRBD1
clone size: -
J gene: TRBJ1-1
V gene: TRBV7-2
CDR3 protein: CASSFPTGGTEAFF
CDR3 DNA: TGTGCCAGCAGCTTCCCTACAGGGGGCACTGAAGCTTTCTTT

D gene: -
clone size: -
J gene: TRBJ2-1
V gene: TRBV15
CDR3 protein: CATSRGGANEQFF
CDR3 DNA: TGTGCCACCAGCAGGGGAGGTGCTAATGAGCAGTTCTTC

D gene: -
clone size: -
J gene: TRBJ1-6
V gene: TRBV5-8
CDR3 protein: CASSFGRDSPLHF
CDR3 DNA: TGTGCCAGCAGCTTCGGCAGGGATTCACCCCTCCACTTT

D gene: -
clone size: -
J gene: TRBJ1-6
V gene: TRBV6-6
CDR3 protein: CASSTGGGRHSPLHF
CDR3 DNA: TGTGCCAGCAGTACCGGTGGAGGGCGGCATTCACCCCTCCACTTT

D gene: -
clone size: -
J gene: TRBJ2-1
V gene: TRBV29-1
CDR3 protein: CSVEAALTYNEQFF
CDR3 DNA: TGCAGCGTTGAAGCCGCGCTGACCTACAATGAGCAGTTCTTC

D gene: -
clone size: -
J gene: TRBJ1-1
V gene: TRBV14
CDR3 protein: CASSPRTNTEAFF
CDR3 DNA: TGTGCCAGCAGCCCCAGGACAAACACTGAAGCTTTCTTT

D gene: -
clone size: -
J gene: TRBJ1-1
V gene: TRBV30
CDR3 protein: CAWSVGGAEAFF
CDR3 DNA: TGTGCCTGGAGTGTAGGAGGGGCTGAAGCTTTCTTT

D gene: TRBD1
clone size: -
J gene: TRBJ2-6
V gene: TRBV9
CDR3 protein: CASSARGKGAYGANVLTF
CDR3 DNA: TGTGCCAGCAGCGCCAGGGGTAAGGGGGCATATGGGGCCAACGTCCTGACTTTC

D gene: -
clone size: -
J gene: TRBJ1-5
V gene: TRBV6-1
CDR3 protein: CASSEVLSYSNQPQHF
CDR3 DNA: TGTGCCAGCAGTGAAGTCTTGTCCTACAGCAATCAGCCCCAGCATTTT

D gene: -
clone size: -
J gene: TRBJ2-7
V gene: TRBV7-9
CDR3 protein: CASSLGAVLEQYF
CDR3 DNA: TGTGCCAGCAGCTTAGGGGCAGTCCTCGAGCAGTACTTC

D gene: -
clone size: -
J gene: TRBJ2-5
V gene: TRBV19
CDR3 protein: CASSRGFETQYF
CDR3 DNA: TGTGCCAGTAGTCGGGGGTTCGAGACCCAGTACTTC

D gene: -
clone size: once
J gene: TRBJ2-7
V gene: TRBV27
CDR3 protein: CASASGGGYEQYF
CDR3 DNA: TGTGCCAGCGCCTCTGGTGGCGGCTACGAGCAGTACTTC

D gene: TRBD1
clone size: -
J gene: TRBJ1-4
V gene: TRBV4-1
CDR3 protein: CASSQVGQGNEKLFF
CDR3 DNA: TGCGCCAGCAGCCAAGTTGGACAGGGGAACGAAAAACTGTTTTTT

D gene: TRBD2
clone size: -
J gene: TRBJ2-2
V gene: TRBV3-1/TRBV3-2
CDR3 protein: CASSQGLAGDTGELFF
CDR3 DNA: TGTGCCAGCAGCCAAGGACTAGCGGGGGACACCGGGGAGCTGTTTTTT

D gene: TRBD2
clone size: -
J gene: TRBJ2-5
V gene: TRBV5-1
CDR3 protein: CASSFSLAGYQETQYF
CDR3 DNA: TGCGCCAGCAGTTTTTCCCTAGCGGGTTACCAAGAGACCCAGTACTTC

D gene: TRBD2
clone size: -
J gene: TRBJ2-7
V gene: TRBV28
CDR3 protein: CASSLRLAGIYEQYF
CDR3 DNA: TGTGCCAGCAGTTTGCGGCTAGCGGGAATCTACGAGCAGTACTTC

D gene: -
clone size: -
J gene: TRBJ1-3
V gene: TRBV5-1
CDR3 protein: CASSFDSSGNTIYF
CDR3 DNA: TGCGCCAGCAGCTTCGACAGCTCTGGAAACACCATATATTTT

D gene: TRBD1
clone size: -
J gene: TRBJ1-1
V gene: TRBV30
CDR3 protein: CAWRDPDRVTTEAFF
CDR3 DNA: TGTGCCTGGAGAGACCCGGACAGGGTTACCACTGAAGCTTTCTTT

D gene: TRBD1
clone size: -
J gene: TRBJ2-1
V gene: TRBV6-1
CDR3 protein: CASSASGGPPYNEQFF
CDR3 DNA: TGTGCCAGCAGTGCCTCAGGGGGACCCCCCTACAATGAGCAGTTCTTC

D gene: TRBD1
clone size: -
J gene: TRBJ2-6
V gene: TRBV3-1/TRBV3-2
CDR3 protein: CASSLLTGGSGANVLTF
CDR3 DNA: TGTGCCAGCAGCCTACTTACAGGGGGCTCTGGGGCCAACGTCCTGACTTTC

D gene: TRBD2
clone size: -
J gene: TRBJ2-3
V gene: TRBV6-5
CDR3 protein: CASTRAGGFTDTQYF
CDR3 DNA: TGTGCCAGCACCCGAGCGGGGGGGTTCACAGATACGCAGTATTTT

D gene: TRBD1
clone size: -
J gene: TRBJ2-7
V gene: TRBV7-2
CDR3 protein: CASSLDGQGIYEQYF
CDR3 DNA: TGTGCCAGCAGCTTAGACGGACAGGGTATTTACGAGCAGTACTTC

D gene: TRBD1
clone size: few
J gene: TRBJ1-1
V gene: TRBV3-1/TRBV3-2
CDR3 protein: CASSPQGALGNTEAFF
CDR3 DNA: TGTGCCAGCAGCCCGCAGGGGGCTCTGGGGAACACTGAAGCTTTCTTT

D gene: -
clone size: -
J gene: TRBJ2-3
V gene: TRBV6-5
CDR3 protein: CASSRVPSADTQYF
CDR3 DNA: TGTGCCAGCAGCCGGGTCCCGAGCGCAGATACGCAGTATTTT

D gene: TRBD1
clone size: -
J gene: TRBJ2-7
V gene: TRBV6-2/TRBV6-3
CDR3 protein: CASSKTGLRHEQYF
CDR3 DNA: TGTGCCAGCAGTAAGACAGGGTTACGCCACGAGCAGTACTTC

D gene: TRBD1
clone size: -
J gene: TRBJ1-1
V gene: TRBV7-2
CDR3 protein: CASSPLTGGVDTEAFF
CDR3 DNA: TGTGCCAGCAGCCCTTTGACAGGGGGCGTGGACACTGAAGCTTTCTTT

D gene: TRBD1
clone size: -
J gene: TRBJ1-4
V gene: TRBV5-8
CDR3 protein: CASSYDRGSNEKLFF
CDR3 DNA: TGTGCCAGCAGCTACGACAGGGGCTCTAATGAAAAACTGTTTTTT

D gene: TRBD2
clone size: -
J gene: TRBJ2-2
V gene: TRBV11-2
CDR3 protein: CASGRAGDTGELFF
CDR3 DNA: TGTGCCAGCGGACGAGCGGGGGACACCGGGGAGCTGTTTTTT

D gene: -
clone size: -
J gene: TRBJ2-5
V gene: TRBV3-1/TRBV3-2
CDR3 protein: CASSQGLDSTLQETQYF
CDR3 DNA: TGTGCCAGCAGCCAAGGGTTGGACTCGACTCTCCAAGAGACCCAGTACTTC

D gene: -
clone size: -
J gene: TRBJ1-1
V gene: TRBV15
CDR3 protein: CATSTSGGLGEAFF
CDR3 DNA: TGTGCCACCAGCACCTCCGGGGGGCTTGGGGAAGCTTTCTTT

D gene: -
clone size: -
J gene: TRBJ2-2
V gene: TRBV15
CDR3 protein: CATSSVTGELFF
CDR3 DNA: TGTGCCACCAGCAGCGTCACCGGGGAGCTGTTTTTT

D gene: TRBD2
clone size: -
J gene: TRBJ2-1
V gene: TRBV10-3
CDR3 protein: CAISPSREGYNEQFF
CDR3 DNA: TGTGCCATCAGTCCCTCGAGGGAGGGGTACAATGAGCAGTTCTTC

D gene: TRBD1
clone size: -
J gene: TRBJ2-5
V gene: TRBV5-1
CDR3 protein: CASSFGQGMQETQYF
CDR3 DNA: TGCGCCAGCAGCTTCGGACAGGGAATGCAAGAGACCCAGTACTTC

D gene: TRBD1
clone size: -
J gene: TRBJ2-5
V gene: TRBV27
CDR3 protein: CASSPRTGGETQYF
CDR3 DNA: TGTGCCAGCAGCCCAAGGACAGGGGGAGAGACCCAGTACTTC

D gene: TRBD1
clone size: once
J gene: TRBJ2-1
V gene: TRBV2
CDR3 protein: CASRRTGSSYNEQFF
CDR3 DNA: TGTGCCAGCAGAAGGACAGGGAGCTCCTACAATGAGCAGTTCTTC

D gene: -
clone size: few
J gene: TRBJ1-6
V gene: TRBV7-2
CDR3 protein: CASLGTLNSPLHF
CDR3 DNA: TGTGCCAGCCTGGGGACACTTAATTCACCCCTCCACTTT

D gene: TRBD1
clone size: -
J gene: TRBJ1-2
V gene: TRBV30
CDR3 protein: CAWVKGARSYTF
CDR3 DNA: TGTGCCTGGGTAAAGGGGGCTAGGAGCTACACCTTC

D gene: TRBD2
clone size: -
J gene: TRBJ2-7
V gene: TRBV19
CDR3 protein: CASGRGRSYEQYF
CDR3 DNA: TGTGCCAGTGGGAGGGGACGATCCTACGAGCAGTACTTC

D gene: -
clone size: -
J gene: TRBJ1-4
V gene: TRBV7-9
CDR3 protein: CASSLEFSDSPEKLFF
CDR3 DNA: TGTGCCAGCAGCTTAGAGTTCTCCGACAGCCCTGAAAAACTGTTTTTT

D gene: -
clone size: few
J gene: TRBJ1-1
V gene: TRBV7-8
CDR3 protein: CASSLDRDNTEAFF
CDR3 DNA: TGTGCCAGCAGCTTGGACAGAGATAACACTGAAGCTTTCTTT

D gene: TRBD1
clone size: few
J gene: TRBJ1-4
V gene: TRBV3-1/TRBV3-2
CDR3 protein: CASSSRDSGWVNEKLFF
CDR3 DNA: TGTGCCAGCAGCTCCCGGGACAGTGGGTGGGTTAATGAAAAACTGTTTTTT

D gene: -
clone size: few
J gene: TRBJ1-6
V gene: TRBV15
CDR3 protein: CATSRGGGRDSPLHF
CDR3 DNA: TGTGCCACCAGCAGAGGGGGCGGCAGGGATTCACCCCTCCACTTT

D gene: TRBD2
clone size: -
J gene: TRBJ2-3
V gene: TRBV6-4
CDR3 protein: CASSETSGGATDTQYF
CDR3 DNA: TGTGCCAGCAGTGAGACTAGCGGGGGGGCAACAGATACGCAGTATTTT

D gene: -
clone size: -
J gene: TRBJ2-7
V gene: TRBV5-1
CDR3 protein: CASSLAPRYEQYF
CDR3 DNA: TGCGCCAGCAGCCTAGCTCCTCGATACGAGCAGTACTTC

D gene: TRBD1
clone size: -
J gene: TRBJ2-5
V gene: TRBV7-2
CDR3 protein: CASSLATGQAQYF
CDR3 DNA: TGTGCCAGCAGCTTAGCGACTGGACAGGCCCAGTACTTC

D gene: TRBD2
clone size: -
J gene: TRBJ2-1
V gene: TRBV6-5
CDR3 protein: CASSRLAGGNEQFF
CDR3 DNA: TGTGCCAGCAGTCGGCTAGCGGGAGGCAATGAGCAGTTCTTC

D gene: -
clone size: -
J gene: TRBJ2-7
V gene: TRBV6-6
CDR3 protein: CASSYGPYEQYF
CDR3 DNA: TGTGCCAGCAGTTACGGCCCTTACGAGCAGTACTTC

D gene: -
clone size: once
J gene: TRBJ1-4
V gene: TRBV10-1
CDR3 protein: CAIQSRPINEKLFF
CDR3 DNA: TGCGCCATCCAGAGCAGGCCGATCAATGAAAAACTGTTTTTT

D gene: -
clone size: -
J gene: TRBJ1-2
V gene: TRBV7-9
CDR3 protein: CASSLAGHEGYTF
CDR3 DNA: TGTGCCAGCAGCTTAGCTGGACACGAAGGCTACACCTTC

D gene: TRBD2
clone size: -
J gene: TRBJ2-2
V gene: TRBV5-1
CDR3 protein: CASSLLVAGNTGELFF
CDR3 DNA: TGCGCCAGCAGCTTGTTAGTAGCGGGGAACACCGGGGAGCTGTTTTTT

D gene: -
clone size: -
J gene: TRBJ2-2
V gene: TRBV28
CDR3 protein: CASSSGQLNTGELFF
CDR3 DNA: TGTGCCAGCAGTTCTGGACAGCTAAACACCGGGGAGCTGTTTTTT

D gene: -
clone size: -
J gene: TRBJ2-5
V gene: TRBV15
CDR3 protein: CATSREAGRETQYF
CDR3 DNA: TGTGCCACCAGCAGAGAAGCAGGGCGAGAGACCCAGTACTTC

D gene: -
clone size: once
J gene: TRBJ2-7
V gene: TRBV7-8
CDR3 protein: CASSLGGGGYYEQYF
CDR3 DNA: TGTGCCAGCAGCTTAGGGGGTGGCGGGTACTACGAGCAGTACTTC

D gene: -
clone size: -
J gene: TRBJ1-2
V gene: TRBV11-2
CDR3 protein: CASSLAGGPMAGYTF
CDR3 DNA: TGTGCCAGCAGCTTAGCGGGGGGGCCCATGGCTGGCTACACCTTC

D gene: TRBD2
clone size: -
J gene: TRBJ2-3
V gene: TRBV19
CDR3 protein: CADRLSGRIDTQYF
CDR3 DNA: TGTGCCGATCGCCTTAGCGGGAGGATAGATACGCAGTATTTT

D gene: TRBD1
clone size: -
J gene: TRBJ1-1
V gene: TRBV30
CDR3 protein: CAWSVQGAQSEAFF
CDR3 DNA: TGTGCCTGGAGTGTACAGGGGGCCCAGTCTGAAGCTTTCTTT

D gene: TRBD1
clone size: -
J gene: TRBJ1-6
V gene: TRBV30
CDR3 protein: CAWRTGVSPLHF
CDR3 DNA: TGTGCCTGGAGGACAGGGGTCTCACCCCTCCACTTT